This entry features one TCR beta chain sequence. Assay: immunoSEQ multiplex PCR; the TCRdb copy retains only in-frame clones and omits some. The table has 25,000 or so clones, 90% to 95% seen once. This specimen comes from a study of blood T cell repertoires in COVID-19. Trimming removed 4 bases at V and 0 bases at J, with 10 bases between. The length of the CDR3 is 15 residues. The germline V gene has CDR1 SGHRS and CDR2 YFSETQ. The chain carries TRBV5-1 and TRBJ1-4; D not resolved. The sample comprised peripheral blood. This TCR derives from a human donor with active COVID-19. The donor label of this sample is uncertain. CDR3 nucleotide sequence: TGCGCCAGCAGCAAAAACACAGCAACTAATGAAAAACTGTTTTTT. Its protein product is CASSKNTATNEKLFF.